These 18 T cell receptor beta chains came from one sample sequenced in a study of T-cell reconstitution after alpha-beta-depleted transplantation in children. Unique molecular identifiers were incorporated during preparation of the TCRbeta library. TCRdb processed the PCR reads anew with MiXCR; each CDR3 protein has one entry. The sample holds 150,000 to 200,000 distinct CDR3 sequences, 5% to 6.5% seen once. The specimen was PBMCs, collected before TCRalphabeta/CD19-depleted stem cell transplant. All receptors derive from a girl in the first two years of life with combined immunodeficiency, due to receive a stem cell transplant.

There are a few counts of this clonotype. The chain links TRBV6-5 to TRBJ2-1; tentative D call: TRBD2 (6 bases). Germline CDR1 reads MNHEY; CDR2 reads SVGAGI. The CDR3 length is 18 residues. V gave up 0 bases and J gave up 14 bases, with 29 bases separating them. Here the CDR3 DNA reads TGTGCCAGCAGTTACTCCCGCCGGGCGGGGACCTTTGGGCCGAGGGAGTTCTTC. Encoded protein: CASSYSRRAGTFGPREFF.

This clonotype showed up many times. The chain combines TRBV29-1 with TRBJ2-2; possible D gene TRBD1, 6 bases. V lost 6 bases, J lost 4 bases, and 12 bases lay in between. The length of the CDR3 is 13 residues. Germline loops: CDR1 SQVTM, CDR2 ANQGSEA. CDR3 loop: CSVLDSPTGELFF. CDR3 DNA sequence: TGCAGCGTCTTGGACAGTCCCACCGGGGAGCTGTTTTTT.

This clonotype was recorded many times. This chain joins TRBV29-1 and TRBJ2-2, with D perhaps TRBD1 or TRBD2 (5 bases each). The CDR3 is 15 amino acids. V lost 0 bases and J 2 bases, leaving 10 bases between the germline ends. Germline CDR1 is SQVTM and CDR2 is ANQGSEA. The CDR3 sequence is CSVEDGTDNTGELFF. The CDR3 nucleotides are TGCAGCGTTGAAGATGGGACGGACAACACCGGGGAGCTGTTTTTT.

This clonotype was counted at least ten times. The chain carries TRBV2 and TRBJ2-1; D remains unclear. The CDR3 spans 17 residues. Between the trimmed V and J ends, which lost 0 bases and 0 bases, there was a span of 12 bases. The V gene's germline CDR1 is SNHLY and CDR2 FYNNEI. For the CDR3, the DNA is TGTGCCAGCAGTGAAGCCGTGCCTCCGAGCTCCTACAATGAGCAGTTCTTC. It is translated as CASSEAVPPSSYNEQFF.

The V and J genes are TRBV12-3 or TRBV12-4 and TRBJ1-5; 8 bases are shared with TRBD1. The V segment lost 6 bases and the J segment 3 bases; nucleotides outside the gene matches: 13. The length of the CDR3 is 17 residues. CDR3 sequence (DNA): TGTGCCAGCAGCCAATCCTATGGACAGGGAAACAATCAGCCCCAGCATTTT. Its protein product is CASSQSYGQGNNQPQHF.

This sequence joins TRBV6-5 and TRBJ1-2; D not certain. The CDR3 has 12 amino acids. V lost 9 bases and J lost 4, with 12 bases in between. Germline V CDR1 and CDR2: MNHEY, SVGAGI. The CDR3 is CASFGRSYGYTF. In DNA form, the CDR3 reads TGTGCCAGTTTTGGCAGGAGCTATGGCTACACCTTC.

This clonotype has at least ten counts. CDR3 coding DNA: TGTGCCAGCATCAAGGACAGGGGAAATTCACCCCTCCACTTT. Translated: CASIKDRGNSPLHF. The chain carries TRBV28 and TRBJ1-6; 9 nucleotides align to TRBD1. This CDR3 region has 14 residues. Germline loops: CDR1 MDHEN, CDR2 SYDVKM. V gave up 7 bases and J gave up 7 bases; unmatched junction bases: 5.

This clonotype was detected many times. This chain uses TRBV7-2 with TRBJ2-1, with D unresolved. V was clipped by 8 bases and J by 4 bases, with 21 bases between them. The V gene's germline CDR1 is SGHTA and CDR2 FQGNSA. The CDR3 runs 16 residues. For the CDR3, the DNA is TGTGCCAGCCCCTTTCAGGCAGCAGACGCTTACAATGAGCAGTTCTTC. Protein sequence: CASPFQAADAYNEQFF. Full variable domain (rest looked up from reference TRBV7-2 and TRBJ2-1): GAGVSQSPSNKVTEKGKDVELRCDPISGHTALYWYRQSLGQGLEFLIYFQGNSAPDKSGLPSDRFSAERTGGSVSTLTIQRTQQEDSAVYLCASPFQAADAYNEQFFGPGTRLTVL.

In the case of this clonotype: A much more abundant neighbour one base away suggests this may be a read error. The CDR3 carries no conserved terminal phenylalanine or tryptophan, so it likely arises from a read error. The V and J genes are TRBV24-1 and TRBJ1-1, with D perhaps TRBD1 (6 bases). The ends were cut back, 9 bases at V and 4 bases at J, with 14 bases in the middle. Germline CDR1 and CDR2: KGHDR and SFDVKD. The CDR3 is 13 amino acids. The chain's CDR3 is CATQRGGGTEAFC. The CDR3 region has the DNA TGTGCCACCCAGAGGGGGGGCGGCACTGAAGCTTTCTGT.

This clonotype was seen many times. The CDR3 sequence: CASSDVTNSYEQYF. In DNA, the CDR3 is TGTGCCAGCAGTGACGTGACAAACTCCTACGAGCAGTACTTC. V is TRBV25-1 and J is TRBJ2-7; D not resolved. This CDR3 region has 14 residues. Per the germline V gene, CDR1 is MGHDK and CDR2 is SYGVNS. V shed 3 bases and J shed 0 bases, with 9 bases lying between them.

In this sample, this clonotype turned up many times. The chain carries TRBV13 and TRBJ2-1, with TRBD2 identical over 10 bases. Germline CDR1 PRHDT, CDR2 FYEKMQ (reference sequence). V shed 1 base and J 7 bases; nucleotides not matched to a gene: 4. The CDR3 length is 15 residues. The CDR3 reads CASSLAGLANNEQFF. The DNA of the CDR3 is TGTGCCAGCAGCTTAGCGGGACTAGCGAATAATGAGCAGTTCTTC.

This clonotype was counted at least ten times. The V and J genes are TRBV3-1 and TRBJ1-4, with 10 bases lining up with TRBD1. CDR1 is LGHDT and CDR2 is YNNKEL in the germline V gene (reference sequence). The CDR3 spans 15 residues. V was clipped by 4 bases and J by 5 bases; unmatched bases: 4. CDR3 loop: CASSPWTGGNEKLFF. The CDR3 DNA sequence: TGTGCCAGCAGCCCATGGACAGGGGGGAATGAAAAACTGTTTTTT.

At least ten counts were recorded for this clonotype. The rearrangement links TRBV20-1 to TRBJ2-7; 7 nucleotides match TRBD1. This CDR3 comprises 16 residues. V shed 1 base and J 3 bases; nucleotides not matched to a gene: 12. Germline assignment: CDR1 DFQATT and CDR2 SNEGSKA (reference sequence). This chain's CDR3 is CSARVLQVRGFYEQYF. The DNA for the CDR3 is TGCAGTGCTAGAGTTCTACAGGTCAGGGGGTTCTACGAGCAGTACTTC.

This clonotype was seen many times. V is TRBV9 and J is TRBJ2-1; D is uncertain. Trimming removed 3 bases at V and 0 bases at J, with 7 bases between. This CDR3 spans 14 amino acids. CDR1 and CDR2 from the germline V gene are SGDLS and YYNGEE. The DNA for the CDR3 is TGTGCCAGCAGCGATGGAAGCTCCTACAATGAGCAGTTCTTC. It encodes CASSDGSSYNEQFF.

In its sample, this clonotype was seen many times. The J gene is TRBJ2-3, the V gene TRBV20-1, with 7 bases matching TRBD1. CDR3 length: 15 amino acids. Germline-derived CDR1 and CDR2 are DFQATT and SNEGSKA (reference sequence). Losses at the gene ends were 3 bases for V and 1 base for J; bases not matched to a gene: 7. CDR3 in amino acids: CSARRGQEGTDTQYF. The CDR3 DNA is TGCAGTGCTAGGCGAGGACAGGAAGGCACAGATACGCAGTATTTT.

This clonotype was seen ten or more times. V gene TRBV29-1 combines with J gene TRBJ2-7; 8 bases map to TRBD2. CDR3 length: 12 residues. Germline-derived CDR1 and CDR2 are SQVTM and ANQGSEA. V trimming: 7 bases; J trimming: 3 bases; junction bases outside the gene matches: 5. The CDR3 DNA is TGCAGCGCTCGGGGGGGAGACTACGAGCAGTACTTC. It specifies CSARGGDYEQYF.

The J gene is TRBJ2-7, the V gene TRBV28, with D possibly being TRBD2 (5 bases). The CDR3 is made up of 13 amino acids. CDR1 and CDR2 (germline): MDHEN, SYDVKM. V lost 8 bases to trimming and J lost 3 bases, with 14 bases between them. The CDR3 loop reads CASLLGGSYEQYF. The DNA of the CDR3 is TGTGCCAGCTTGCTCGGTGGGAGCTACGAGCAGTACTTC.

The rearrangement joins TRBV3-1 to TRBJ1-1; 7 bases agree with TRBD1. V lost 4 bases, J lost 5 bases, and 10 bases stayed unmatched. The CDR3 is 15 amino acids. Per the germline V gene, CDR1 is LGHDT and CDR2 is YNNKEL (reference sequence). CDR3 sequence reads: CASSPYRGRETEAFF. The CDR3 DNA sequence: TGTGCCAGCAGCCCCTACAGGGGAAGGGAGACTGAAGCTTTCTTT.